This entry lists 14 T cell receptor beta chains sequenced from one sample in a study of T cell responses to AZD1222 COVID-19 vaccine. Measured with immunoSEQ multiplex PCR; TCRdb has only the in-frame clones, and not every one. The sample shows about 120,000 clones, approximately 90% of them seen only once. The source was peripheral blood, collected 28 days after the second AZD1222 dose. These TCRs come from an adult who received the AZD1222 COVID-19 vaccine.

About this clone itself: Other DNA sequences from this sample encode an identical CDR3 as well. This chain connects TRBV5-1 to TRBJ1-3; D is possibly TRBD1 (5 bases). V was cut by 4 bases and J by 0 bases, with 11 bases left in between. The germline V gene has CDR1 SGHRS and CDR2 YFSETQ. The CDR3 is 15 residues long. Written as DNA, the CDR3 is TGCGCCAGCAGCCCCGGTGGGGGCTCTGGAAACACCATATATTTT. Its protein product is CASSPGGGSGNTIYF. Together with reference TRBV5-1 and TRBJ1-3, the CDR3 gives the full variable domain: KAGVTQTPRYLIKTRGQQVTLSCSPISGHRSVSWYQQTPGQGLQFLFEYFSETQRNKGNFPGRFSGRQFSNSRSEMNVSTLELGDSALYLCASSPGGGSGNTIYFGEGSWLTVV.

This chain's CDR3 is CASSLPGTRGNTIYF. As DNA, the CDR3 is TGTGCCAGCAGCCTACCAGGGACACGCGGAAACACCATATATTTT. The chain recombines TRBV14 with TRBJ1-3; perhaps TRBD1 as D (6 bases). In germline, CDR1 is SGHDN, CDR2 FVKESK. With 4 bases removed from V and 4 bases from J, the gap between germline ends came to 14 bases. The CDR3 length is 15 residues.

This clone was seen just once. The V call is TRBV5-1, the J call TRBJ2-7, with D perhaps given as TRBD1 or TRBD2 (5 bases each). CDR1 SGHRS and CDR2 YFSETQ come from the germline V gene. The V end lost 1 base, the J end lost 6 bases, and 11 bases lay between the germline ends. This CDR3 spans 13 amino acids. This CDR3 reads CASSLSQGVEQYF. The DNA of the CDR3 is TGCGCCAGCAGCTTGTCTCAGGGAGTCGAGCAGTACTTC.

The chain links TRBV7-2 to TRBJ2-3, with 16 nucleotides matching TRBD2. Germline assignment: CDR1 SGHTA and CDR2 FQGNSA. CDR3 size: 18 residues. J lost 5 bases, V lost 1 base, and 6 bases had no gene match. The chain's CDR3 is CASSLVGTSGGALDTQYF. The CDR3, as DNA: TGTGCCAGCAGCTTAGTGGGGACTAGCGGGGGGGCCTTAGATACGCAGTATTTT.

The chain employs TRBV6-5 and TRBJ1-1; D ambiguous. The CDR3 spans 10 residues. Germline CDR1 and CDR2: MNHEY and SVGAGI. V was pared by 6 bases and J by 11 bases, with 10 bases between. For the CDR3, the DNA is TGTGCCAGCAGCGAGGTTCGGGCTTTCTTT. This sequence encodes CASSEVRAFF.

DNA of the CDR3: TGTGCCAGCAGTGAGGGAGGGCAGGGGGGTCAGCCCCAGCATTTT. Translated, it gives CASSEGGQGGQPQHF. The V gene is TRBV6-1, the J gene TRBJ1-5; 7 bases are a match to TRBD1. With 3 bases clipped from V and 6 bases from J, the junction kept 8 bases outside the gene matches. The length of the CDR3 is 15 residues. From germline, CDR1 is MNHNS and CDR2 SASEGT.

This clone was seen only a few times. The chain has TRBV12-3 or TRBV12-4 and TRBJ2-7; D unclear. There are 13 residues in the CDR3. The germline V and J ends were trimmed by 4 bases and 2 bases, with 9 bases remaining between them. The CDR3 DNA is TGTGCCAGCAGTTACATCGCGCCCTACGAGCAGTACTTC. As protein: CASSYIAPYEQYF.

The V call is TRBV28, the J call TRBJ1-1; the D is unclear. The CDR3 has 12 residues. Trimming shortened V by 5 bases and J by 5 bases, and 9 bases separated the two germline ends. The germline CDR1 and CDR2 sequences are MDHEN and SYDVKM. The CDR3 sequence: CASSQLNTEAFF. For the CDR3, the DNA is TGTGCCAGCAGTCAGCTAAATACTGAAGCTTTCTTT.

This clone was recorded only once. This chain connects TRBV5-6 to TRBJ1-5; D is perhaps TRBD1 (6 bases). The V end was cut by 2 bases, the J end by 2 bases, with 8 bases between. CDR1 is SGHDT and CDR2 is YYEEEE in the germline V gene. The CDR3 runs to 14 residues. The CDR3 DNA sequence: TGTGCCAGCAGCTTCCGACAGGGCAATCAGCCCCAGCATTTT. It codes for CASSFRQGNQPQHF.

The CDR3 loop is CASARAAGTSGYEQYF. The CDR3, as DNA: TGTGCCAGCGCCCGGGCGGCCGGGACTAGCGGTTACGAGCAGTACTTC. J is TRBJ2-7 and V is TRBV28; 11 nucleotides match TRBD2. The CDR3 sequence is 16 residues long. Germline CDR1 is MDHEN and CDR2 is SYDVKM. The J segment lost 4 bases and the V segment lost 8 bases, leaving 13 bases of the junction unmatched.

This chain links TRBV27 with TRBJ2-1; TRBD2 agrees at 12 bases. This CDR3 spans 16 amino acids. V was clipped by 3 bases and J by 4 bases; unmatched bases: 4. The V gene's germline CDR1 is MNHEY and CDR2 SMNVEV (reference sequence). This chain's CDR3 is CASSFGLAGRYNEQFF. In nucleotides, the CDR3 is TGTGCCAGCAGTTTCGGACTAGCGGGAAGGTACAATGAGCAGTTCTTC.

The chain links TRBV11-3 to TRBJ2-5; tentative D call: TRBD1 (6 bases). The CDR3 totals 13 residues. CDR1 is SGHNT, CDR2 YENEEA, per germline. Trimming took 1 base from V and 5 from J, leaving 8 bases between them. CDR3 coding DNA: TGTGCCAGCAGCTTAGGTGACAGGGAGACCCAGTACTTC. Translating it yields CASSLGDRETQYF.

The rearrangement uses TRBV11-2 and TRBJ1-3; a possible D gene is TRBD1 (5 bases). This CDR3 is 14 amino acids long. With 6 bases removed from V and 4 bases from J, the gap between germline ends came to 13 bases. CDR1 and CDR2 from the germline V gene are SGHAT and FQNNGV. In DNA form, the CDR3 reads TGTGCCAGCAGTCTGAGTAGGGGAGGAAACACCATATATTTT. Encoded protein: CASSLSRGGNTIYF. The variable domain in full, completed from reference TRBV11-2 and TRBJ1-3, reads EAGVAQSPRYKIIEKRQSVAFWCNPISGHATLYWYQQILGQGPKLLIQFQNNGVVDDSQLPKDRFSAERLKGVDSTLKIQPAKLEDSAVYLCASSLSRGGNTIYFGEGSWLTVV.

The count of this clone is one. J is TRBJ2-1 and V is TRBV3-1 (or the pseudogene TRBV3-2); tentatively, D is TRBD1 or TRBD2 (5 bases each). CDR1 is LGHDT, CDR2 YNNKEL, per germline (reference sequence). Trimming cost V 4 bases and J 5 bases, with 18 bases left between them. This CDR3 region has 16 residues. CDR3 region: CASSLPPGPRNNEQFF. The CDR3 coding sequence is TGTGCCAGCAGCCTTCCCCCGGGACCCCGGAACAATGAGCAGTTCTTC.